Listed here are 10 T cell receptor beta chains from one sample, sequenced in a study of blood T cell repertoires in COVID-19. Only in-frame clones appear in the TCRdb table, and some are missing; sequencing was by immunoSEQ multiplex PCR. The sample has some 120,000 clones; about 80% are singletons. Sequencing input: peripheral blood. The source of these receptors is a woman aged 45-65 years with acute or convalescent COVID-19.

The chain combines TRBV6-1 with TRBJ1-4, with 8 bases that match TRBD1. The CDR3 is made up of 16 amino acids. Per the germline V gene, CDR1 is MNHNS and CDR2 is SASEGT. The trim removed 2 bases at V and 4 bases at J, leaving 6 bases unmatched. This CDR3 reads CASSEYQGADNEKLFF. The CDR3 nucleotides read TGTGCCAGCAGTGAATACCAGGGGGCCGATAATGAAAAACTGTTTTTT.

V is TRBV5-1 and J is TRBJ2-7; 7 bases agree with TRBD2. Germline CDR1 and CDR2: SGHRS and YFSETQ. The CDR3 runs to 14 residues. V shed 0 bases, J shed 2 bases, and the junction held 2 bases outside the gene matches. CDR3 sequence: CASSLEAGTYEQYF. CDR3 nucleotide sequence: TGCGCCAGCAGCTTGGAAGCGGGGACCTACGAGCAGTACTTC.

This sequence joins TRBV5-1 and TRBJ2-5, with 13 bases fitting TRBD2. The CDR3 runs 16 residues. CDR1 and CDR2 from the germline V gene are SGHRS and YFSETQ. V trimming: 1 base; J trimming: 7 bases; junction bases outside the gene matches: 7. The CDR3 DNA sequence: TGCGCCAGCAGCTTGTCTACTAGCGGGGGGGCCGGGACCCAGTACTTC. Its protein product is CASSLSTSGGAGTQYF.

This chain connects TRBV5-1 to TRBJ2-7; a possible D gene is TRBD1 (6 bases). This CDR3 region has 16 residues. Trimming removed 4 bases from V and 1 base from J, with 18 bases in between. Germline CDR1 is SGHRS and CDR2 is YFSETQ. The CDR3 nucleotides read TGCGCCAGCAGCCCCAACCGGGACACATTATCCTACGAGCAGTACTTC. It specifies CASSPNRDTLSYEQYF.

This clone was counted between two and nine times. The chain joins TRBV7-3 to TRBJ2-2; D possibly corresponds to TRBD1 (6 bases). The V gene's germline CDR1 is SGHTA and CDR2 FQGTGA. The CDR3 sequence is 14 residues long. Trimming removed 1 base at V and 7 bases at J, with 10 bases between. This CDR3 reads CASSLSQGFGELFF. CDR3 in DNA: TGTGCCAGCAGCTTAAGTCAGGGGTTCGGGGAGCTGTTTTTT.

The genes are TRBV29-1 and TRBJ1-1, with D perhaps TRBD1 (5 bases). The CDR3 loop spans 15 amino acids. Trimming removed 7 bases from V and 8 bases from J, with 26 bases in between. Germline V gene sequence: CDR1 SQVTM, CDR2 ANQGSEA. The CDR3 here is CSATSTRLAGGEAFF. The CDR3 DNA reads TGCAGCGCAACCTCAACCAGGCTTGCGGGGGGGGAAGCTTTCTTT.

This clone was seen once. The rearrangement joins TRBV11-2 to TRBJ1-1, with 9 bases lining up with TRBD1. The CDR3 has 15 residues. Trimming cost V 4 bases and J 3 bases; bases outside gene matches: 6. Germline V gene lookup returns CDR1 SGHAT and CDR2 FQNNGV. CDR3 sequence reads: CASSSPRQGDTEAFF. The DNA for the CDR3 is TGTGCCAGCAGCTCCCCGAGACAGGGGGACACTGAAGCTTTCTTT.

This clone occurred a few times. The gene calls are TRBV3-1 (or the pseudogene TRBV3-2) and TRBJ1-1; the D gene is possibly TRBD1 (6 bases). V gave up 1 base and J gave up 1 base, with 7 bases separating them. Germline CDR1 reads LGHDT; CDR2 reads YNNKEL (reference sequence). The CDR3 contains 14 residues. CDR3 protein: CASSQVDRNTEAFF. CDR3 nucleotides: TGTGCCAGCAGCCAAGTGGACAGGAACACTGAAGCTTTCTTT.

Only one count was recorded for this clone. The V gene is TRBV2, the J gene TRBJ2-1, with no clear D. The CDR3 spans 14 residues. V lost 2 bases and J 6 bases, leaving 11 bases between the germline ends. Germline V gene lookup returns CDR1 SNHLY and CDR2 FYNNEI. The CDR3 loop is CASSELVFSNEQFF. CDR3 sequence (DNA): TGTGCCAGCAGTGAACTAGTTTTCAGCAATGAGCAGTTCTTC.

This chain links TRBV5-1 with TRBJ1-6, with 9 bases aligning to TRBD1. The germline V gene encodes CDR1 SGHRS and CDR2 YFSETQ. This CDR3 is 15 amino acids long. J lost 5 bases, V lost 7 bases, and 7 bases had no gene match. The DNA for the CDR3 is TGCGCCAGCCGACTAAGGACAGGGGATAATTCACCCCTCCACTTT. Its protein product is CASRLRTGDNSPLHF. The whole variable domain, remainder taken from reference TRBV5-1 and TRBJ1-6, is KAGVTQTPRYLIKTRGQQVTLSCSPISGHRSVSWYQQTPGQGLQFLFEYFSETQRNKGNFPGRFSGRQFSNSRSEMNVSTLELGDSALYLCASRLRTGDNSPLHFGNGTRLTVT.